These 23 T cell receptor beta chains were all obtained from the same sample, sequenced in a study of shared T cell receptors in the human thymus. The protocol was immunoSEQ multiplex PCR, while the TCRdb copy is restricted to in-frame clones and leaves out a portion. The table includes hundreds of thousands of clones, 70% to 90% detected once. These data also formed part of another study, on human thymus T cells.

Sequenced input: thymocytes. These receptors all stem from a boy in the first two years of life with a congenital heart defect.

V usage is TRBV4-1 and J usage is TRBJ2-7; 7 bases map to TRBD2. From germline, CDR1 is MGHRA and CDR2 YSYEKL. The CDR3 has 15 amino acids. Trimming at V came to 4 bases and at J to 1 base, leaving 7 bases not matched to a gene. The CDR3 protein is CASSRLAGASYEQYF. The CDR3 DNA follows: TGCGCCAGCAGCCGGCTTGCGGGAGCGTCCTACGAGCAGTACTTC.

With regard to this clone: Other DNA sequences in the sample encode the same CDR3. The gene calls are TRBV4-3 and TRBJ2-5; D might be TRBD2 (5 bases). The CDR3 runs to 15 residues. Trimming took 0 bases from V and 1 from J, leaving 9 bases between them. CDR1 is LGHNA, CDR2 YSLEER, per germline. The CDR3 DNA reads TGCGCCAGCAGCCAAGATCGACGGGGCCAAGAGACCCAGTACTTC. Translated, it gives CASSQDRRGQETQYF.

CDR3 in amino acids: CASSKQGGDEKLFF. DNA of the CDR3: TGTGCCAGCAGTAAACAGGGGGGAGATGAAAAACTGTTTTTT. This chain connects TRBV28 to TRBJ1-4, with 8 nucleotides matching TRBD1. V lost 5 bases and J lost 6; bases outside the gene matches: 5. The CDR3 sequence is 14 residues long. CDR1 and CDR2 (germline): MDHEN, SYDVKM.

This clone was seen only a few times. V usage is TRBV4-3 and J usage is TRBJ2-6, with no clear D. Between the trimmed V and J ends, which lost 1 base and 4 bases, there was a span of 5 bases. There are 14 residues in the CDR3. The germline CDR1 and CDR2 sequences are LGHNA and YSLEER. The CDR3 sequence: CASSQAKGANVLTF. In DNA form, the CDR3 reads TGCGCCAGCAGCCAAGCTAAAGGGGCCAACGTCCTGACTTTC.

The chain uses TRBV5-6 and TRBJ2-5; possibly TRBD1 for D (6 bases). Germline-derived CDR1 and CDR2 are SGHDT and YYEEEE. The ends were cut back, 1 base at V and 5 bases at J, with 12 bases in the middle. The CDR3 spans 14 residues. The CDR3 region is CASSLHRVGETQYF. In DNA, the CDR3 is TGTGCCAGCAGCTTGCACAGGGTGGGTGAGACCCAGTACTTC. Drawing the rest from reference TRBV5-6 and TRBJ2-5, the complete variable domain is DAGVTQSPTHLIKTRGQQVTLRCSPKSGHDTVSWYQQALGQGPQFIFQYYEEEERQRGNFPDRFSGHQFPNYSSELNVNALLLGDSALYLCASSLHRVGETQYFGPGTRLLVL.

This clone was observed once. The V and J genes are TRBV19 and TRBJ1-5, with 9 bases matching TRBD1. CDR3 length: 18 residues. Germline CDR1 is LNHDA and CDR2 is SQIVND (reference sequence). V lost 3 bases and J lost 2; bases outside the gene matches: 11. The CDR3 spells CASSMTHRDREGNQPQHF. CDR3 sequence (DNA): TGTGCCAGTAGTATGACCCACCGGGACAGGGAGGGCAATCAGCCCCAGCATTTT.

The V call is TRBV4-1, the J call TRBJ2-6, with TRBD2 matching over 11 bases. V shed 0 bases, J shed 0 bases, and the junction held 1 base outside the gene matches. Germline-derived CDR1 and CDR2 are MGHRA and YSYEKL. The CDR3 runs to 18 residues. CDR3 nucleotide sequence: TGCGCCAGCAGCCAAGAAACTAGCGGGAGCTCTGGGGCCAACGTCCTGACTTTC. Its translation is CASSQETSGSSGANVLTF.

The chain links TRBV15 to TRBJ2-7, with D hard to call. Germline assignment: CDR1 LNHNV and CDR2 YYDKDF (reference sequence). V lost 0 bases and J lost 5, with 14 bases in between. The CDR3 is 15 amino acids. DNA for the CDR3: TGTGCCACCAGCAGAGATGATCGTTCAGTCCACGAGCAGTACTTC. Its protein product is CATSRDDRSVHEQYF.

The genes are TRBV7-6 and TRBJ2-1, with TRBD2 matching 13 bases. The CDR3 has 17 residues. The V gene's germline CDR1 is SGHVS and CDR2 FNYEAQ. The ends lost 3 bases at V and 7 bases at J; junction bases unmatched: 9. CDR3 in amino acids: CASSLGGLAGVGNEQFF. The CDR3 DNA sequence: TGTGCCAGCAGCTTGGGAGGACTAGCGGGAGTAGGGAATGAGCAGTTCTTC.

The chain joins TRBV12-5 to TRBJ1-1; D may be TRBD1 (6 bases). The CDR3 spans 14 residues. The germline CDR1 and CDR2 sequences are LGHNT and FRNRAP. V dropped 1 base and J dropped 5 bases, with 11 bases sitting between them. The CDR3 nucleotides are TGTGCTAGTGGTTTGGAGGACAGTGGAACTGAAGCTTTCTTT. This gives the protein CASGLEDSGTEAFF.

The chain carries TRBV28 and TRBJ1-3; the D is unclear. Germline CDR1 MDHEN, CDR2 SYDVKM. V lost 0 bases and J lost 0, with 9 bases in between. The CDR3 contains 16 residues. CDR3 residues: CASSLCSRGSGNTIYF. The CDR3 nucleotides read TGTGCCAGCAGTTTATGCTCCCGGGGCTCTGGAAACACCATATATTTT. Together with reference TRBV28 and TRBJ1-3, the CDR3 gives the full variable domain: DVKVTQSSRYLVKRTGEKVFLECVQDMDHENMFWYRQDPGLGLRLIYFSYDVKMKEKGDIPEGYSVSREKKERFSLILESASTNQTSMYLCASSLCSRGSGNTIYFGEGSWLTVV.

Note on this clone: A junction boundary mismatches the germline segment, possibly from a read error. The gene calls are TRBV15 and TRBJ1-4; D is ambiguous. The CDR3 covers 12 residues. Germline V lookup: CDR1 LNHNV, CDR2 YYDKDF (reference sequence). The CDR3 sequence is CATGSANEKLFF. The CDR3 DNA reads TGTGCCACCGGCAGCGCGAATGAAAAACTGTTTTTT. The full variable domain, its missing parts supplied by reference TRBV15 and TRBJ1-4, is DAMVIQNPRYQVTQFGKPVTLSCSQTLNHNVMYWYQQKSSQAPKLLFHYYDKDFNNEADTPDNFQSRRPNTSFCFLDIRSPGLGDTAMYLCATGSANEKLFFGSGTQLSVL.

The CDR3 here is CASSSPSGSGYEQYF. The CDR3 DNA is TGTGCCAGCAGTTCTCCTAGCGGGAGTGGGTACGAGCAGTACTTC. The chain joins TRBV28 to TRBJ2-7, with 10 bases identical to TRBD2. CDR1 is MDHEN, CDR2 SYDVKM, per germline. This CDR3 contains 15 residues. J lost 4 bases, V lost 4 bases, and 7 bases had no gene match.

V gene TRBV11-3 combines with J gene TRBJ2-7; the match to TRBD1 covers 8 bases. CDR3 length equals 15 residues. J gave up 4 bases and V 3 bases, and 8 bases lay outside the gene matches. The germline gives CDR1 SGHNT, CDR2 YENEEA. CDR3 bases: TGTGCCAGCAGCTTGAAGGCAGGGGGCAAGTACGAGCAGTACTTC. Translating gives CASSLKAGGKYEQYF.

This clone came up a few times. CDR3 DNA: TGTGCCAGCAGTGCTGGACGGGGTGAGCAGTACTTC. It codes for CASSAGRGEQYF. This chain connects TRBV6-1 to TRBJ2-7, with D tentatively TRBD2 (5 bases). V lost 4 bases, J lost 7 bases, and 11 bases lay in between. The CDR3 loop spans 12 amino acids. Per germline, CDR1 MNHNS and CDR2 SASEGT.

The chain uses TRBV28 and TRBJ2-5; 8 nucleotides align to TRBD1. The closer fit of TRBJ2-7 to the DNA end suggests the J call may be wrong. Germline CDR1 is MDHEN and CDR2 is SYDVKM. The CDR3 covers 14 residues. This CDR3 is CASSRRQGLGEQYF. For the CDR3, the DNA is TGTGCCAGCAGCCGGAGACAGGGGCTTGGCGAGCAGTACTTC.

The genes are TRBV27 and TRBJ2-7; 13 bases line up with TRBD2. The CDR3 totals 18 residues. Germline V lookup: CDR1 MNHEY, CDR2 SMNVEV (reference sequence). Trimming took 0 bases from V and 2 from J; bases not matched to a gene: 7. Here the CDR3 reads CASSLSPRTSGSPYEQYF. The DNA for the CDR3 is TGTGCCAGCAGTTTATCTCCTCGGACTAGCGGGAGCCCCTACGAGCAGTACTTC.

Comments on this clone: The junction shows a germline mismatch at one end, possibly a read error. This rearrangement joins TRBV6-1 to TRBJ2-7, with TRBD2 identical over 7 bases. The germline CDR1 and CDR2 sequences are MNHNS and SASEGT. This CDR3 contains 15 residues. This CDR3 reads CASRQTSVAHYKQYF. CDR3 nucleotides: TGTGCCAGCAGACAAACTAGCGTGGCACACTACAAGCAGTACTTC.

The chain combines TRBV6-5 with TRBJ2-7; 10 bases align to TRBD1. The germline gives CDR1 MNHEY, CDR2 SVGAGI. J lost 3 bases, V lost 4 bases, and 9 bases had no gene match. This CDR3 is 16 amino acids long. DNA of the CDR3: TGTGCCAGCAGTTCGCCGGGAGGGGACAGGGGCTACGAGCAGTACTTC. It specifies CASSSPGGDRGYEQYF.

This chain's CDR3 is CASGDRAAPYNEQFF. The DNA of the CDR3 is TGTGCCAGTGGGGACAGGGCGGCGCCCTACAATGAGCAGTTCTTC. The rearrangement joins TRBV19 to TRBJ2-1, with TRBD1 matching 9 bases. CDR3 length equals 15 residues. Germline loops: CDR1 LNHDA, CDR2 SQIVND (reference sequence). V gave up 8 bases and J gave up 2 bases; unmatched junction bases: 7. Looking up the rest from reference TRBV19 and TRBJ2-1 gives the full variable domain: DGGITQSPKYLFRKEGQNVTLSCEQNLNHDAMYWYRQDPGQGLRLIYYSQIVNDFQKGDIAEGYSVSREKKESFPLTVTSAQKNPTAFYLCASGDRAAPYNEQFFGPGTRLTVL.

The CDR3 nucleotides are TGTGCCAGCAGCTTAGACGGGACTAGCGGGGGATCCTACAATGAGCAGTTCTTC. Translated: CASSLDGTSGGSYNEQFF. The rearrangement links TRBV7-6 to TRBJ2-1; TRBD2 aligns across 14 bases. The J segment lost 1 base and the V segment lost 1 base, leaving 3 bases of the junction unmatched. The CDR3 extends over 18 amino acids. Looked up from germline, CDR1 is SGHVS and CDR2 is FNYEAQ.

The V call is TRBV21-1, the J call TRBJ2-7; the DNA was not compared with TRBD1, the D call given in the table. TRBV21-1 is recorded as a pseudogene. CDR3 length: 13 residues. CDR3 sequence reads: CASRGTGTYEQYF. CDR3 nucleotides: TGTGCCAGCAGGGGGACAGGGACCTACGAGCAGTACTTC.

This clone was seen a few times. This chain joins TRBV5-6 and TRBJ2-3; the D gene is possibly TRBD1 (6 bases). The germline V and J ends were trimmed by 1 base and 5 bases, with 11 bases remaining between them. The CDR3 consists of 14 residues. Germline V lookup: CDR1 SGHDT, CDR2 YYEEEE. CDR3: CASSLSGAGDTQYF. The CDR3, as DNA: TGTGCCAGCAGCTTGTCAGGGGCTGGAGATACGCAGTATTTT.